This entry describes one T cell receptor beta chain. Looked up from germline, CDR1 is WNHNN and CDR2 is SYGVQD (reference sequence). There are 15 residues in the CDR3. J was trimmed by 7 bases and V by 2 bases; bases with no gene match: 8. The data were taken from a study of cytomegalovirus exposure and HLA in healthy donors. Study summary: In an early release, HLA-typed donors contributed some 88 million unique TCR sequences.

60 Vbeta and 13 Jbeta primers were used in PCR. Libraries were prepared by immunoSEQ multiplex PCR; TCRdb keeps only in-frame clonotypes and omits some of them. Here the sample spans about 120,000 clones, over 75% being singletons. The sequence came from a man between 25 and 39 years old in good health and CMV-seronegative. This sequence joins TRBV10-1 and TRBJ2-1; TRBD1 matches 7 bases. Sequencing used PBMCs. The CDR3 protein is CASSEGRGIGNEQFF. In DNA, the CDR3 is TGCGCCAGCAGTGAGGGCAGGGGGATAGGTAATGAGCAGTTCTTC.